This TCR beta chain was documented in a study of cytomegalovirus exposure and HLA in healthy donors. Overall study: The early release's HLA-typed donors yielded 65 million to 85 million unique TCRs.

The CDR3 length is 10 residues. Per the germline V gene, CDR1 is SQVTM and CDR2 is ANQGSEA. V was cut by 7 bases and J by 8 bases, with 11 bases left in between. The PCR made use of 60 Vbeta and 13 Jbeta primers. Clones were read by immunoSEQ multiplex PCR, and TCRdb kept only the in-frame ones, dropping some. The sample lists fewer than 200,000 clones, roughly 70% seen once, with 4.5% to 5.5% in the top ten. Those who donated were healthy bone marrow donors. This receptor was taken from a woman under 30 in good health and CMV-seropositive. Sequencing was carried out using PBMCs. The chain joins TRBV29-1 to TRBJ1-2, with D possibly being TRBD1 (6 bases). The CDR3: CSAPGVGYTF. CDR3 coding DNA: TGCAGCGCTCCAGGGGTCGGCTACACCTTC.